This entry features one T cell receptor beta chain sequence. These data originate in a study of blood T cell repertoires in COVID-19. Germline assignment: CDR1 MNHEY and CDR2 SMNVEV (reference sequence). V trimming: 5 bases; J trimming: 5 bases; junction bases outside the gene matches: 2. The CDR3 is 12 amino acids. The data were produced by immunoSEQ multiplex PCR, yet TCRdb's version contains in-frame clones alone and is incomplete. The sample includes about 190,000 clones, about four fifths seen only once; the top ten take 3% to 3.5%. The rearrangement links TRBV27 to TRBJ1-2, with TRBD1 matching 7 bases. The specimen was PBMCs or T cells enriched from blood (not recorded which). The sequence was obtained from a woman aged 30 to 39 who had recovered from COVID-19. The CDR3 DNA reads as TGTGCCAGCAGTCCGACAGGGTATGGCTACACCTTC. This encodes CASSPTGYGYTF.